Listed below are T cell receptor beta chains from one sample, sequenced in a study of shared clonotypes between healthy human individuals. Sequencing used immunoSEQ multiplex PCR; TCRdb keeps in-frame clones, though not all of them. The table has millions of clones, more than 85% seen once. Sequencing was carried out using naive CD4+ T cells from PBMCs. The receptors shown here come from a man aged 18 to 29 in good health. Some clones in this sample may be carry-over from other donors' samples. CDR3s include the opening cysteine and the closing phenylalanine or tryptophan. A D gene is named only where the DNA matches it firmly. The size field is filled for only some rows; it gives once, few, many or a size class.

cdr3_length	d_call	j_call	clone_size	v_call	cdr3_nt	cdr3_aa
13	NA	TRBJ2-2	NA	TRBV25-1	TGTGCCAGCAGTGCACAGGGTGGTGGGGAGCTGTTTTTT	CASSAQGGGELFF
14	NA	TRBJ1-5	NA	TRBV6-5	TGTGCCAGCACCATCGCGCGGGGGGATCAGCCCCAGCATTTT	CASTIARGDQPQHF
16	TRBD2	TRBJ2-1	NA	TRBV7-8	TGTGCCAGCAGCTTACAGACGGTGGGGGGGAGCAATGAGCAGTTCTTC	CASSLQTVGGSNEQFF
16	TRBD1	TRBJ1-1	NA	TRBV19	TGTGCCAGTAGTTCGACAGGGAGCCACATGAACACTGAAGCTTTCTTT	CASSSTGSHMNTEAFF
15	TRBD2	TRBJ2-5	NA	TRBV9	TGTGCCAGCAGCGTAGCTACGGGGGGGCTGGAGACCCAGTACTTC	CASSVATGGLETQYF
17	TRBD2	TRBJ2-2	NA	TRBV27	TGTGCCAGCAGTTTATCAGGGACTAGCGGGAGAACCGGGGAGCTGTTTTTT	CASSLSGTSGRTGELFF
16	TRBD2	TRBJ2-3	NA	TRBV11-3	TGTGCCAGCAGCTTAGGTCTAGCGGGAGGCACAGATACGCAGTATTTT	CASSLGLAGGTDTQYF
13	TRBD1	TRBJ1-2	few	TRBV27	TGTGCCAGCAGAGCGACAGGGAACTATGGCTACACCTTC	CASRATGNYGYTF
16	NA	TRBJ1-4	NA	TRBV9	TGTGCCAGCAGCGGGGGGCAGGGACAATCGTATGAAAAACTGTTTTTT	CASSGGQGQSYEKLFF
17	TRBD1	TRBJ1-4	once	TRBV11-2	TGTGCCAGCAGCCGGGACAGGGGGCTAGCAACTAATGAAAAACTGTTTTTT	CASSRDRGLATNEKLFF
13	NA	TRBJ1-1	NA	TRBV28	TGTGCCAGCAGCCTCCTGGGGGGTACTGAAGCTTTCTTT	CASSLLGGTEAFF
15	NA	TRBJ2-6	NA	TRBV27	TGTGCCAGTTGGGGGAGCCGATCTGGGGCCAACGTCCTGACTTTC	CASWGSRSGANVLTF
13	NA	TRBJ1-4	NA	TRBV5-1	TGCGCCAGCAGAGGGACCTCAAATGAAAAACTGTTTTTT	CASRGTSNEKLFF
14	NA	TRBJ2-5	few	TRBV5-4	TGTGCCAGCAGCCTGACGCCAGGGGAAGAGACCCAGTACTTC	CASSLTPGEETQYF
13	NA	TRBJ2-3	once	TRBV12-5	TGTGCTAGTGGTTTGGTAGGCGGAGATACGCAGTATTTT	CASGLVGGDTQYF
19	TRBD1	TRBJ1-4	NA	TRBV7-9	TGTGCCAGCAAGTGGGCGGCTGTGGGGACAGGGGGCTTGAATGAAAAACTGTTTTTT	CASKWAAVGTGGLNEKLFF
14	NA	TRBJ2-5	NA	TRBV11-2	TGTGCCAGCAGCTTTATGAGCGGCCAAGAGACCCAGTACTTC	CASSFMSGQETQYF
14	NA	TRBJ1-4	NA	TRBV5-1	TGCGCCAGCAGCCCAAATTCTTACGGTGAAAAACTGTTTTTT	CASSPNSYGEKLFF
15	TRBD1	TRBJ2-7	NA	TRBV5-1	TGCGCCAGCAGCACTGGGACAGTGGGAGCCTACGAGCAGTACTTC	CASSTGTVGAYEQYF
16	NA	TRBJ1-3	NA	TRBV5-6	TGTGCCAGCAGCTTGATTGGGGATTTAACCGGAAACACCATATATTTT	CASSLIGDLTGNTIYF
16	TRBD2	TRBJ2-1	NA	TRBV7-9	TGTGCCAGCAGCCCGCCCGGACTAGCGGGTAACAATGAGCAGTTCTTC	CASSPPGLAGNNEQFF
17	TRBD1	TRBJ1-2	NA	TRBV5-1	TGCGCCAGCAGCTTGGCGGGGATGGGAGGGGGCGCCTTCGGCTACACCTTC	CASSLAGMGGGAFGYTF
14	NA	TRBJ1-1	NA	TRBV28	TGTGCCAGCAGTTTAGGGGGGGCACGCACTGAAGCTTTCTTT	CASSLGGARTEAFF
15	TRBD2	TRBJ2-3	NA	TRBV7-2	TGTGCCAGCAGAATAGGCGGACTAGACACAGATACGCAGTATTTT	CASRIGGLDTDTQYF
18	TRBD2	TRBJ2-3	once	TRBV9	TGTGCCAGCAGTAGACTAGCGGGAGGGCGGGAGACCACAGATACGCAGTATTTT	CASSRLAGGRETTDTQYF
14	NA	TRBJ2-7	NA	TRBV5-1	TGCGCCAGCAGAATTGTCCGGGAAGCGAGCGAGCAGTACTTC	CASRIVREASEQYF
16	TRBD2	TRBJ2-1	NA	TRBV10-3	TGTGCCATCAGTCTAAACCTAGCGGGAGCAGCGAATGAGCAGTTCTTC	CAISLNLAGAANEQFF
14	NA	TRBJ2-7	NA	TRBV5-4	TGTGCCAGCAGCCGGGGTGGGCAGACCTACGAGCAGTACTTC	CASSRGGQTYEQYF
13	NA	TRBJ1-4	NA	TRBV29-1	TGCAGCGTTGTCAAGGGTACTGACGAAAAACTGTTTTTT	CSVVKGTDEKLFF
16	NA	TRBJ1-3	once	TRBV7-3	TGTGCCAGCAGCTTAAGGGAGGCCAGGGATGGAAACACCATATATTTT	CASSLREARDGNTIYF
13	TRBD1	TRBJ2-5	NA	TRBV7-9	TGTGCCAGCAGCCTTGACAGGGGAGAGACCCAGTACTTC	CASSLDRGETQYF
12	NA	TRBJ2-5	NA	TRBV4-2	TGTGCCAGCAGCCAGGCGGAAGAGACCCAGTACTTC	CASSQAEETQYF
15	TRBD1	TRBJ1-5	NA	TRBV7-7	TGTGCCAGCAGCCTACAGGGACAGGGGTTCCAGCCCCAGCATTTT	CASSLQGQGFQPQHF